What follows are 12 T cell receptor beta chains derived from one specimen sequenced in a study of tumor-infiltrating lymphocytes in primary liver carcinoma. Germline DNA was also extracted, and blood RNA was taken from unsorted whole blood. A constant-region primer primed TCR beta cDNA synthesis from 400 to 550 ng of total RNA. Amplification in three nested multiplex PCR rounds with slightly modified ARM-PCR gave rise to TCR beta libraries. The first two PCR rounds used TRBV1-TRBV30 primers with a Cbeta primer, nine to ten cycles each. One entry per CDR3 protein results from TCRdb running MiXCR on the multiplex PCR reads. The data contain some 200,000 distinct CDR3 sequences, approximately 65% of them singletons. The sequencing sample was made of peripheral blood. The receptors here all came from a woman aged 55-69 years with primary liver carcinoma and hepatitis B virus infection.

On this clonotype: The germline gene is not matched at one end of the junction; a read error may be the cause. The rearrangement uses TRBV11-3 and TRBJ2-3; D is ambiguous. Germline V gene sequence: CDR1 SGHNT, CDR2 YENEEA. The CDR3 contains 15 residues. CDR3 in amino acids: CVSSSELGSTDTQYF. DNA of the CDR3: TGTGTCAGCAGCTCAGAATTGGGCAGCACAGATACGCAGTATTTT. Full variable domain (outside the CDR3, taken from reference TRBV11-3 and TRBJ2-3): EAGVVQSPRYKIIEKKQPVAFWCNPISGHNTLYWYLQNLGQGPELLIRYENEEAVDDSQLPKDRFSAERLKGVDSTLKIQPAELGDSAVYLCVSSSELGSTDTQYFGPGTRLTVL.

This clonotype was seen a handful of times. V and J are TRBV28 and TRBJ2-3; D unresolved. V lost 8 bases to trimming and J lost 3 bases, with 18 bases between them. The CDR3 sequence is 15 residues long. The V gene's germline CDR1 is MDHEN and CDR2 SYDVKM. CDR3 sequence: CASHVYGKGTDTQYF. The CDR3 DNA reads as TGTGCCAGCCACGTATATGGGAAAGGGACAGATACGCAGTATTTT. The full variable domain, with the rest looked up from reference TRBV28 and TRBJ2-3, is DVKVTQSSRYLVKRTGEKVFLECVQDMDHENMFWYRQDPGLGLRLIYFSYDVKMKEKGDIPEGYSVSREKKERFSLILESASTNQTSMYLCASHVYGKGTDTQYFGPGTRLTVL.

The sample holds one count of this clonotype. The junction departs from germline at one end; a sequencing error may be responsible. This chain uses TRBV6-6 with TRBJ1-5; D possibly corresponds to TRBD1 (6 bases). Germline V gene data show CDR1 as MNHNY and CDR2 as SVGAGI (reference sequence). The CDR3 is made up of 17 amino acids. Here the CDR3 DNA reads TGTGCCAGCAGTTACAGGGGGAGTGCTGGAAGCAATCAGCTCCAGCATTTT. This gives the protein CASSYRGSAGSNQLQHF.

The count of this clonotype is one. J is TRBJ2-1 and V is TRBV29-1; TRBD2 matches at 11 bases. This CDR3 contains 14 residues. Germline CDR1 and CDR2: SQVTM and ANQGSEA. The V and J ends lost 2 bases and 9 bases, in that order; junction bases with no gene match: 6. CDR3 nucleotides: TGCAGCGTTGAATGGACTAGCGGGCACATTGAGCAGTTCTTC. Its translation: CSVEWTSGHIEQFF.

This clonotype turned up a few times. The V gene is TRBV12-3 or TRBV12-4, the J gene TRBJ2-5, with D maybe TRBD2 (6 bases). The CDR3 contains 16 residues. V lost 0 bases to trimming and J lost 4 bases, with 15 bases between them. CDR3 coding DNA: TGTGCCAGCAGTTTAGCGAAGACTAGTATTGGAGAGACCCAGTACTTC. Protein product: CASSLAKTSIGETQYF.

The table lists this clonotype with a count of one. DNA of the CDR3: TGCAGTGCTAGAGGATTGGACAGGGGCCTCCACAATGAGCAGTTCTTC. Its protein is CSARGLDRGLHNEQFF. The chain employs TRBV20-1 and TRBJ2-1, with 9 bases fitting TRBD1. Germline V gene sequence: CDR1 DFQATT, CDR2 SNEGSKA (reference sequence). Trimming took 1 base from V and 5 from J; bases not matched to a gene: 9. The CDR3 contains 16 residues.

Only a few counts were recorded for this clonotype. The J gene is TRBJ1-2, the V gene TRBV5-1, with 9 bases aligning to TRBD1. Germline CDR1 reads SGHRS; CDR2 reads YFSETQ. V gave up 0 bases and J gave up 7 bases; unmatched junction bases: 1. This CDR3 has 13 amino acids. The CDR3 DNA reads TGCGCCAGCAGCTTGGGACAGGGGGTTGGCTACACCTTC. It codes for CASSLGQGVGYTF.

Turning to this clonotype: This is likely a read error, given that the CDR3 carries no conserved phenylalanine or tryptophan at its end. This chain joins TRBV4-1 and TRBJ1-5, with a possible D match to TRBD1 (5 bases). V lost 2 bases to trimming and J lost 11 bases, with 22 bases between them. Germline loops: CDR1 MGHRA, CDR2 YSYEKL. This CDR3 region has 16 residues. The CDR3 region has the DNA TGCGCCAGCAGCCAACATCGACTAAGGGGCGAACAGTCCCAGCATTCT. Translation gives CASSQHRLRGEQSQHS.

As to this clonotype: This CDR3 fails to terminate in the conserved phenylalanine or tryptophan, so it likely reflects a read error. V and J are TRBV7-9 and TRBJ2-4, with a weak D call TRBD1 (6 bases). CDR1 SEHNR and CDR2 FQNEAQ come from the germline V gene (reference sequence). V lost 5 bases and J lost 7, with 18 bases in between. This CDR3 comprises 15 residues. The CDR3 reads CASSDPGARRNIQYL. In DNA, the CDR3 is TGTGCCAGCAGCGATCCAGGGGCCCGACGGAACATTCAGTACTTG.

The sample holds many counts of this clonotype. The chain combines TRBV11-1 with TRBJ2-2; D is perhaps TRBD2 (6 bases). V was clipped by 4 bases and J by 2 bases, with 14 bases between them. Germline V gene data show CDR1 as SGHAT and CDR2 as FQDESV (reference sequence). The CDR3 loop spans 16 amino acids. CDR3 sequence: CASSYPRGGNTGELFF. In DNA form, the CDR3 reads TGTGCCAGCAGCTACCCGCGGGGCGGAAACACCGGGGAGCTGTTTTTT.

The chain joins TRBV30 to TRBJ2-2; 10 bases fit TRBD1. V gave up 7 bases and J gave up 6 bases; unmatched junction bases: 8. Germline CDR1 GTSNPN, CDR2 SVGIG (reference sequence). CDR3 length: 14 amino acids. The CDR3 DNA follows: TGTGCCTTCACCGTGGGACAGGGGTCCGGGGAGCTGTTTTTT. Translation: CAFTVGQGSGELFF. Full variable domain (rest looked up from reference TRBV30 and TRBJ2-2): SQTIHQWPATLVQPVGSPLSLECTVEGTSNPNLYWYRQAAGRGLQLLFYSVGIGQISSEVPQNLSASRPQDRQFILSSKKLLLSDSGFYLCAFTVGQGSGELFFGEGSRLTVL.

This clonotype was counted at least ten times. The V and J genes are TRBV6-6 and TRBJ2-7; 9 bases map to TRBD2. The CDR3 contains 17 residues. V lost 6 bases and J lost 0; bases outside the gene matches: 12. Germline CDR1 MNHNY, CDR2 SVGAGI (reference sequence). Written as DNA, the CDR3 is TGTGCCAGCAGCACCTCGGCTAGCGGGAAAGCCTCCTACGAGCAGTACTTC. Translated: CASSTSASGKASYEQYF.